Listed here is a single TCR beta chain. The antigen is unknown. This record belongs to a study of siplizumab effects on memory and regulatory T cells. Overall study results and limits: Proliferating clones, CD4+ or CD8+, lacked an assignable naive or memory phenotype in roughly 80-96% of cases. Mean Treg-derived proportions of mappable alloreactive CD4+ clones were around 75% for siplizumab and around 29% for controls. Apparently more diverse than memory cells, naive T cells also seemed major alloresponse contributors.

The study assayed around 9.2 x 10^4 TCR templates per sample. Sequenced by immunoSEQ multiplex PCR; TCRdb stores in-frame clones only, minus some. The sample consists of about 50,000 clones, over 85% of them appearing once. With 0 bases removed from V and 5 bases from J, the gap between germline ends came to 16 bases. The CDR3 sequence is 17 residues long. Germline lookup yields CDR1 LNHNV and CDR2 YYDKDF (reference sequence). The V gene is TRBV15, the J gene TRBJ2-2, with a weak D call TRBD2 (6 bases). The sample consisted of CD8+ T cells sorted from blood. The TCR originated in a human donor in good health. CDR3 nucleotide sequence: TGTGCCACCAGCAGAGATGTGACGGGAGCCCGGACCGGGGAGCTGTTTTTT. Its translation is CATSRDVTGARTGELFF.